This T cell receptor (beta chain) came from a study of T cell changes during pregnancy in multiple sclerosis. V was pared by 0 bases and J by 9 bases, with 12 bases between. CDR3 length: 13 amino acids. Per the germline V gene, CDR1 is SGDLS and CDR2 is YYNGEE. This clone occurred a few times. TCRdb keeps only in-frame clones here, not all; method: immunoSEQ multiplex PCR. The top ten clones hold approximately 4.5% of a sample with approximately 83,000 clones, 85% to 95% of them seen once. The sample was peripheral blood, taken in the first trimester of pregnancy. The V and J genes are TRBV9 and TRBJ1-1, with D possibly being TRBD1 (5 bases). This TCR derives from a female donor with multiple sclerosis, enrolled in a pregnancy study. CDR3 nucleotides: TGTGCCAGCAGCGTAGCGGGGGGAAACCAAGCTTTCTTT. Encoded protein: CASSVAGGNQAFF.